Listed here are 6 T cell receptor beta chains from one sample, sequenced in a study of breast tumors, draining lymph nodes, adjacent tissues. TCRdb redid the calling of the multiplex PCR reads with MiXCR, one entry per CDR3 protein. Here the sample spans approximately 31,000 distinct CDR3 sequences, about 60% being singletons. The sequencing input was breast tumor tissue. These receptors were collected from a female donor with breast cancer. Some clones in this sample may be carry-over from other donors' samples.

The V call is TRBV7-9, the J call TRBJ2-2, with D possibly matching TRBD2 (6 bases). The CDR3 has 15 amino acids. The germline CDR1 and CDR2 sequences are SEHNR and FQNEAQ (reference sequence). Trimming removed 1 base from V and 7 bases from J, with 13 bases in between. The CDR3 region is CASSLVEGLSGELFF. CDR3 nucleotide sequence: TGTGCCAGCAGCTTAGTTGAAGGACTAAGCGGGGAGCTGTTTTTT. The entire variable domain, with the rest obtained from reference TRBV7-9 and TRBJ2-2, is as follows: DTGVSQNPRHKITKRGQNVTFRCDPISEHNRLYWYRQTLGQGPEFLTYFQNEAQLEKSRLLSDRFSAERPKGSFSTLEIQRTEQGDSAMYLCASSLVEGLSGELFFGEGSRLTVL.

Comment on this clonotype: A read error may account for a junction end that differs from germline. The rearrangement joins TRBV10-3 to TRBJ2-3; the match to TRBD2 covers 8 bases. Germline V lookup: CDR1 ENHRY, CDR2 SYGVKD. The CDR3 runs 14 residues. The CDR3 loop reads CAISSGGPTDTQCF. CDR3 sequence (DNA): TGTGCCATCAGTAGCGGGGGACCCACAGATACGCAGTGTTTT.

This clonotype rates as medium-sized. The genes are TRBV6-2 or TRBV6-3 and TRBJ1-5; TRBD1 is a possible D gene (5 bases). The CDR3 is 14 residues long. Looked up from germline, CDR1 is MNHEY and CDR2 is SVGEGT. Between the trimmed V and J ends, which lost 5 bases and 6 bases, there was a span of 14 bases. CDR3 sequence: CASSHGGSGQPQHF. CDR3 DNA sequence: TGTGCCAGCAGTCACGGGGGTTCGGGTCAGCCCCAGCATTTT.

The V call is TRBV2, the J call TRBJ2-3, with D possibly being TRBD2 (6 bases). The length of the CDR3 is 15 residues. Germline V gene lookup returns CDR1 SNHLY and CDR2 FYNNEI. V lost 4 bases to trimming and J lost 0 bases, with 11 bases between them. The CDR3 nucleotides read TGTGCCAGCAGTGTCCGAAGCGGGAGCACAGATACGCAGTATTTT. Translating gives CASSVRSGSTDTQYF.

This chain links TRBV20-1 with TRBJ2-5, with 7 nucleotides matching TRBD1. The CDR3 has 14 amino acids. In germline, CDR1 is DFQATT, CDR2 SNEGSKA (reference sequence). After removal of 8 bases from V and 1 base from J, the junction contained 10 bases not matched to a gene. The CDR3 nucleotides are TGCAGTCTCAGTCGGGACAGCATCCAAGAGACCCAGTACTTC. This codes for CSLSRDSIQETQYF.

This clonotype is labeled medium-sized. The chain carries TRBV6-1 and TRBJ1-4; 12 bases are shared with TRBD1. Per the germline V gene, CDR1 is MNHNS and CDR2 is SASEGT. The CDR3 sequence is 13 residues long. Trimming at V came to 10 bases and at J to 10 bases, leaving 7 bases not matched to a gene. This CDR3 is CAIAGQGAGKLFF. DNA of the CDR3: TGTGCCATTGCGGGACAGGGGGCAGGAAAACTGTTTTTT.